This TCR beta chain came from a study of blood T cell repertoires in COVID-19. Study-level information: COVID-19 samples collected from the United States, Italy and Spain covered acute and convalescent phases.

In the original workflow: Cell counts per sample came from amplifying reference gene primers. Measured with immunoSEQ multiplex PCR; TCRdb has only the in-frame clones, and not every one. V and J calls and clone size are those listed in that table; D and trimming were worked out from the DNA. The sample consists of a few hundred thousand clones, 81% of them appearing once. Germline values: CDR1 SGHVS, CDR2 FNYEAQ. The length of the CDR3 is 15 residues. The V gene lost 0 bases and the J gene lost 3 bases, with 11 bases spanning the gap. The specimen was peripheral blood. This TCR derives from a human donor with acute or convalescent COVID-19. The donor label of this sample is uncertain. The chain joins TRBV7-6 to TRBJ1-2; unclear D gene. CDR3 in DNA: TGTGCCAGCAGCTTAGCGGACTCGAGGGACTATGGCTACACCTTC. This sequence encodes CASSLADSRDYGYTF.